Following are 2 T cell receptor beta chains from one sample sequenced in a study of control samples from healthy donors and cancer patients. Profiling relied on immunoSEQ multiplex PCR, and the TCRdb table lists in-frame clones only, not all of them. The table has some 79,000 clones, more than 85% seen once; the top ten hold under 4.5%. Sequencing input: blood. These receptors were taken from a woman aged 45-60 years in good health.

Only one count was recorded for this clone. The chain employs TRBV10-3 and TRBJ1-1; 9 bases fit TRBD1. CDR3 length equals 13 residues. Germline CDR1 ENHRY, CDR2 SYGVKD. The V gene end was trimmed by 2 bases and the J gene end by 7 bases; junction bases not matched to a gene: 2. The DNA for the CDR3 is TGTGCCATCAGTGAGGGGACAGGGAGTGAAGCTTTCTTT. Protein sequence: CAISEGTGSEAFF.

The V and J genes are TRBV30 and TRBJ1-5; TRBD1 agrees at 9 bases. CDR3 length equals 13 residues. V trimming: 2 bases; J trimming: 6 bases; junction bases outside the gene matches: 2. CDR1 GTSNPN and CDR2 SVGIG come from the germline V gene (reference sequence). The chain's CDR3 is CAWSKQGAQPQHF. For the CDR3, the DNA is TGTGCCTGGAGTAAACAGGGGGCTCAGCCCCAGCATTTT.